The TCR beta chain described here comes from a study of T cells in Graves' hyperthyroidism and ophthalmopathy (dated by TCRdb to 2018 to 2020). With respect to the entire study: Peripheral blood samples were taken at initial diagnosis, before any treatment was given. In about six Graves' hyperthyroidism patients, the study also compared T-cell repertoires from thyroid tissue with T-cell repertoires from blood. After blood sampling, hyperthyroidism patients were treated with methimazole at a starting dose of 30 mg daily, and ophthalmopathy patients were treated with high-dose intravenous methylprednisolone. According to the paper, TCR Vbeta CDR3 sequencing was carried out on more than 120 peripheral blood samples, which came from 40 to 45 ophthalmopathy, approximately 78 hyperthyroidism and some 17 progressor patients. The 85 to 100 discovery patients were randomly split 7:3 into training and test sets. Prospective prediction of ophthalmopathy was tested in an independent validation cohort of fewer than 20 hyperthyroidism patients and 17 patients who later progressed to ophthalmopathy. To identify TCR V-J signatures that set the groups apart, the researchers used a discovery cohort of more than 95 patients, made up of 43 with Graves' ophthalmopathy and 55 to 65 with stable Graves' hyperthyroidism.

This clonotype was recorded a few times. Its antigen target is currently unknown. One base away there is no much larger clone; base qualities are not given. TCR beta CDR3 regions were amplified from RNA transcripts. A first-round RT-PCR of the TCR CDR3 used the HTBI primer set with the Qiagen OneStep RT-PCR kit. Libraries were constructed in a second round of multiplex PCR, after which size selection and purification were performed. Paired-end sequencing of the libraries was performed with 100 bp reads on an Illumina HiSeq2000. As for how the authors treated the data: SOAPnuke was used to process the raw data, removing reads that contained adapters or uncalled bases, had a mean Phred below 15, or lacked an exact match to the constant primer or identifier. COPE v1.2.5 was used to merge high-quality paired reads, and clonotypes were defined as unique nucleotide sequences. Clonotypes were aligned to IMGT TRBV, TRBD and TRBJ reference segments using MiTCR v1.1. Only V-J combinations with frequency above 0.0001, covering about 99% of repertoires, were analysed. The TCS score was defined as the ratio of F50 (clonal expansion) to E x V (chaos), calculated using BLOSUM62-based TCRdist between CDR3 peptides within each V-J. Welch's t-statistics and random forest reduced around 510 V-J features to 10 to 15, which were used in a naive Bayes classifier (R e1071). TCRdb took the public reads, trimmed them with fastp at Q25, ran MiXCR for clone calling and kept in-frame beta chains. Each CDR3 protein gets just one entry, which takes the most common genes and DNA from the rows behind it. V and J calls and clone size were set by TCRdb, not the authors. Counted in this sample were 690,000 or so distinct CDR3 sequences; about 19% of them appeared once. The ten top clones hold 16% of the sample.

Hyperthyroidism patients were newly diagnosed, with disease duration under 2 months, and aged 18 to 65 years. The study excluded patients with uncontrolled infections, other autoimmune diseases, pregnancy or lactation. Diagnoses relied on clinical symptoms, serum thyroxine and TRAb, thyroid ultrasound and orbital computed tomography. For progressor patients, blood was drawn at the first diagnosis of hyperthyroidism, before any ophthalmopathy symptoms had appeared. Ficoll-Paque density gradient centrifugation was used to isolate PBMCs from about 9.4 ml of fresh peripheral blood. Progressor patients were defined as those initially diagnosed with Graves' hyperthyroidism in whom ophthalmopathy developed during follow-up. Total RNA was extracted using Trizol reagent, and RNA quality was assessed on an Agilent 2100 Bioanalyzer. The germline ends are 9 bases apart after V is trimmed by 3 bases and J by 3 bases. The CDR3 spans 14 residues, from the cysteine through the phenylalanine. The kept DNA is CDR3 alone, 42 bases in frame from the first base.

General study outcomes and caveats: Ophthalmopathy was separated from stable hyperthyroidism by a 13 V-J signature model, with 85% to 90% sensitivity and approximately 84% specificity obtained in cross-validation and 80%/75% obtained in testing. Most expanded thyroid clonotypes (frequency above 0.001) were also found in blood, which suggests that blood repertoires may mirror thyroid immune responses. No statistical method was used to fix the sample size in advance, and group allocation was not hidden from the investigators. In validation, the model predicted progression to ophthalmopathy with over 65% sensitivity and around 72% specificity, a median of around six months before onset.

The V and J segments used are TRBV12-3 or TRBV12-4 and TRBJ1-5; the D segment could be TRBD1, given 5 matching bases. The specimen sequenced was blood. This receptor was obtained from a woman aged 50 to 65 with Graves' hyperthyroidism that later progressed to Graves' ophthalmopathy. DNA sequence: TGTGCCAGCAGTTTGCGAGGGGACAATCAGCCCCAGCATTTT. Protein translation: CASSLRGDNQPQHF.